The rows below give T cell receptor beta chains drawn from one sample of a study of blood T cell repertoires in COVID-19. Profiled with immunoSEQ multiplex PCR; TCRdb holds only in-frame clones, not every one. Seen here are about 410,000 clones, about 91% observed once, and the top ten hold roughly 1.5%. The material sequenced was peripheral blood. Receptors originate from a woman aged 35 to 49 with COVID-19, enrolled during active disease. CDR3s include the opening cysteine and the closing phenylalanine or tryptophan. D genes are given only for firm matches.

CASSRGRGGNTIYF | TRBJ1-3 | TRBD1 | TRBV27
CASSILAGGETQYF | TRBJ2-5 | TRBD2 | TRBV5-4
CASSIVPTGYQPQHF | TRBJ1-5 | TRBD1 | TRBV19
CASSPDSQPQHF | TRBJ1-5 | . | TRBV7-2
CATSTRGQNEQFF | TRBJ2-1 | TRBD1 | TRBV24-1
CASRTTSSGRASYNEQFF | TRBJ2-1 | TRBD2 | TRBV27
CASSLVAGRSHTEAFF | TRBJ1-1 | . | TRBV7-8
CASSPDLVETQYF | TRBJ2-5 | . | TRBV3-1/TRBV3-2
CATTGAGNQPQHF | TRBJ1-5 | TRBD1 | TRBV27
CASSVGQGAPYDSPLHF | TRBJ1-6 | TRBD1 | TRBV9
CASSLEGYEQFF | TRBJ2-1 | . | TRBV28
CASSQAGQFYGYTF | TRBJ1-2 | . | TRBV4-3
CASSVISGAYNEQFF | TRBJ2-1 | . | TRBV9
CASNGAGDPYEQYF | TRBJ2-7 | . | TRBV5-4
CASRYRESSYNSPLHF | TRBJ1-6 | . | TRBV27
CAITDTRLGYEQYF | TRBJ2-7 | . | TRBV10-3
CASTFGSSYEQYF | TRBJ2-7 | . | TRBV7-2
CASSQSLRSGTEAFF | TRBJ1-1 | . | TRBV4-2
CASSIGQVSNQPQHF | TRBJ1-5 | . | TRBV19
CASSQSGGGSNGYTF | TRBJ1-2 | . | TRBV16
CASSFGLGREADEQYF | TRBJ2-7 | TRBD2 | TRBV28
CASSNSWETQYF | TRBJ2-5 | . | TRBV6-6
CASSSGQGAPQTQYF | TRBJ2-5 | TRBD1 | TRBV6-5
CASTQGQGLEDGYTF | TRBJ1-2 | TRBD1 | TRBV7-9
CASSQGATYEQYF | TRBJ2-7 | . | TRBV6-4
CASSYGTNSYEQYF | TRBJ2-7 | . | TRBV6-2/TRBV6-3
CASRGQPPEQYF | TRBJ2-7 | . | TRBV12-3/TRBV12-4
CASGLAKITYNEQFF | TRBJ2-1 | . | TRBV6-6
CASSPTSGRYGELFF | TRBJ2-2 | TRBD2 | TRBV7-3
CASSQGGGSYGNTIYF | TRBJ1-3 | . | TRBV4-3
CASSSGGAGETQYF | TRBJ2-5 | . | TRBV7-3
CATRGDSTDTQYF | TRBJ2-3 | . | TRBV10-3
CASSYYRGASGNTIYF | TRBJ1-3 | . | TRBV6-5
CASSQDPVTYEQYF | TRBJ2-7 | . | TRBV3-1/TRBV3-2
CASSYSRQFYGYTF | TRBJ1-2 | . | TRBV6-5
CASSLSRQETQYF | TRBJ2-5 | . | TRBV11-2
CASSHGRNSGNTIYF | TRBJ1-3 | . | TRBV4-3
CASSSGQTFSNQPQHF | TRBJ1-5 | . | TRBV5-8
CASSRGVGNEQFF | TRBJ2-1 | TRBD2 | TRBV13
CATRGRVGHNSPLHF | TRBJ1-6 | . | TRBV28
CASSLVLAGSGANVLTF | TRBJ2-6 | TRBD2 | TRBV11-3
CSVGFGQPNEKLFF | TRBJ1-4 | . | TRBV29-1
CAWIYTEAFF | TRBJ1-1 | . | TRBV30
CAWSAGQSNQPQHF | TRBJ1-5 | . | TRBV30
CASSVYRDMTDTQYF | TRBJ2-3 | . | TRBV9
CASSPPGQGKPPLHF | TRBJ1-6 | TRBD1 | TRBV6-6
CASSLRDREVGELFF | TRBJ2-2 | TRBD1 | TRBV5-5
CASTGGSENEQFF | TRBJ2-1 | TRBD2 | TRBV9
CASSPTTVAYEQYF | TRBJ2-7 | . | TRBV19
CATQGANTIYF | TRBJ1-3 | TRBD1 | TRBV23-1
CASSVRGGPTDTQYF | TRBJ2-3 | TRBD2 | TRBV6-4
CASSSPGGSDNEQFF | TRBJ2-1 | TRBD2 | TRBV27
CASVINSPLHF | TRBJ1-6 | . | TRBV6-5